The 18 T cell receptor beta chains given below trace back to one sample, sequenced in a study of CD8 T cells in ankylosing spondylitis. Study-level points and caveats: A TCR beta motif made of 7 to 9 highly homologous variants seemed typical of ankylosing spondylitis blood.

TCRdb re-derived calls from the 5' RACE reads in MiXCR, one entry per CDR3 protein. The table shows 220,000 or so distinct CDR3 sequences, with about a sixth occurring only once. No antigen has been identified for these receptors. Source material: blood, either unsorted or a sorted T cell fraction (not recorded which). These receptor sequences come from a male donor with ankylosing spondylitis.

The chain joins TRBV12-3 or TRBV12-4 to TRBJ2-7; the match to TRBD1 covers 12 bases. The trim removed 3 bases at V and 2 bases at J, leaving 14 bases unmatched. This CDR3 is built from 19 residues. The CDR3 DNA follows: TGTGCCAGCAGTTTGTTTGGGGGACAGGGGGCCGCAGAGACCTACGAGCAGTACTTC. Its protein is CASSLFGGQGAAETYEQYF.

A few counts support this clonotype. The chain is built from TRBV5-1 and TRBJ1-1; D uncertain. The germline V and J ends were trimmed by 4 bases and 3 bases, with 16 bases remaining between them. This CDR3 comprises 15 residues. Looked up from germline, CDR1 is SGHRS and CDR2 is YFSETQ. CDR3 sequence reads: CASSPGDGLDTEAFF. The CDR3 nucleotides read TGCGCCAGCAGCCCCGGGGATGGCTTAGACACTGAAGCTTTCTTT.

This clonotype was seen more than once but under ten times. The V and J genes are TRBV24-1 and TRBJ2-1, with 12 bases fitting TRBD2. From germline, CDR1 is KGHDR and CDR2 SFDVKD. The CDR3 runs 16 residues. J lost 4 bases, V lost 3 bases, and 3 bases had no gene match. CDR3 residues: CATSDPTSGRYNEQFF. The CDR3 nucleotides read TGTGCCACCAGTGATCCGACTAGCGGGAGATACAATGAGCAGTTCTTC.

This clonotype was counted many times. This chain connects TRBV29-1 to TRBJ2-1; D assignment may be TRBD1 or TRBD2 (5 bases each). CDR3 length: 13 amino acids. V lost 4 bases, J lost 7 bases, and 14 bases lay in between. Germline V CDR1 and CDR2: SQVTM, ANQGSEA. CDR3 in amino acids: CSVGPRGENEQFF. As DNA, the CDR3 is TGCAGCGTTGGCCCTCGAGGGGAGAATGAGCAGTTCTTC.

The chain carries TRBV5-1 and TRBJ2-2; D is possibly TRBD2 (5 bases). V was trimmed by 0 bases and J by 0 bases, leaving 9 bases between them. This CDR3 contains 16 residues. Germline assignment: CDR1 SGHRS and CDR2 YFSETQ. Written as DNA, the CDR3 is TGCGCCAGCAGCTTGGTACAGCGGCCGAACACCGGGGAGCTGTTTTTT. This encodes CASSLVQRPNTGELFF.

The chain carries TRBV12-3 or TRBV12-4 and TRBJ2-1; 8 bases map to TRBD1. The CDR3 consists of 15 residues. V was clipped by 8 bases and J by 4 bases; unmatched bases: 10. The CDR3 region has the DNA TGTGCCAGCCGAGGTTTACAGGGGGTATACAATGAGCAGTTCTTC. The encoded protein is CASRGLQGVYNEQFF.

Only a few counts were recorded for this clonotype. The V gene is TRBV7-2, the J gene TRBJ2-7; D is possibly TRBD2 (5 bases). There are 15 residues in the CDR3. CDR1 and CDR2 from the germline V gene are SGHTA and FQGNSA. V lost 1 base to trimming and J lost 3 bases, with 13 bases between them. The CDR3 nucleotides are TGTGCCAGCAGCTTAGTAGCTAGCCAAGACTACGAGCAGTACTTC. This gives the protein CASSLVASQDYEQYF.

V gene TRBV9 combines with J gene TRBJ2-1; D perhaps matches TRBD1 (7 bases). The V and J ends lost 0 bases and 3 bases respectively, with 10 bases between them. This CDR3 region has 15 residues. CDR1 and CDR2 from the germline V gene are SGDLS and YYNGEE. CDR3 DNA sequence: TGTGCCAGCAGCGTAGACAGGGGAGGCTACAATGAGCAGTTCTTC. Protein product: CASSVDRGGYNEQFF. The full variable domain, in which reference TRBV9 and TRBJ2-1 provide the parts outside the CDR3, is DSGVTQTPKHLITATGQRVTLRCSPRSGDLSVYWYQQSLDQGLQFLIQYYNGEERAKGNILERFSAQQFPDLHSELNLSSLELGDSALYFCASSVDRGGYNEQFFGPGTRLTVL.

The chain has TRBV19 and TRBJ2-7; a possible D gene is TRBD2 (5 bases). CDR1 is LNHDA, CDR2 SQIVND, per germline (reference sequence). V dropped 6 bases and J dropped 3 bases, with 9 bases sitting between them. The CDR3 extends over 12 amino acids. CDR3 bases: TGTGCCAGTAGCACCGGGAACTACGAGCAGTACTTC. Its protein is CASSTGNYEQYF.

The chain has TRBV10-3 and TRBJ1-2; a possible D gene is TRBD1 (6 bases). In germline, CDR1 is ENHRY, CDR2 SYGVKD. The germline V and J ends were trimmed by 3 bases and 8 bases, with 10 bases remaining between them. The CDR3 loop spans 12 amino acids. The CDR3 here is CAISDGGEGYTF. CDR3 nucleotides: TGTGCCATCAGTGACGGGGGCGAGGGCTACACCTTC.

The sample holds one count of this clonotype. This rearrangement joins TRBV20-1 to TRBJ2-2, with 9 positions matching TRBD1. The CDR3 spans 17 residues. Trimming at V came to 0 bases and at J to 6 bases, leaving 11 bases not matched to a gene. The germline CDR1 and CDR2 sequences are DFQATT and SNEGSKA (reference sequence). The CDR3 DNA sequence: TGCAGTGCTAGAGATCTCTTTGGACAGGGGAAGGCCGGGGAGCTGTTTTTT. This gives the protein CSARDLFGQGKAGELFF.

This chain connects TRBV3-1 to TRBJ2-7; 7 bases match TRBD1. Germline trimming cut 2 bases from V and 0 bases from J; bases unmatched to any gene: 7. There are 16 residues in the CDR3. Per germline, CDR1 LGHDT and CDR2 YNNKEL (reference sequence). The CDR3 nucleotides read TGTGCCAGCAGCCAAATGACAGGGTGGGCCTCCTACGAGCAGTACTTC. As protein: CASSQMTGWASYEQYF.

The chain is built from TRBV12-3 or TRBV12-4 and TRBJ2-7; TRBD2 matches at 10 bases. The V and J ends lost 1 base and 6 bases, in that order; junction bases with no gene match: 6. This CDR3 is 15 amino acids long. CDR3 in DNA: TGTGCCAGCAGTTTAGAGCCTAGCGGGAGCGGCGAGCAGTACTTC. This codes for CASSLEPSGSGEQYF.

This chain joins TRBV3-1 and TRBJ2-5; 9 positions agree with TRBD1. From germline, CDR1 is LGHDT and CDR2 YNNKEL (reference sequence). The length of the CDR3 is 20 residues. V dropped 4 bases and J dropped 4; count of bases not matched to a gene: 22. The CDR3 nucleotides read TGTGCCAGCAGCCCCGACCTAGAGGACAGGGGTTATGGTGTGGCAGAGACCCAGTACTTC. Translation gives CASSPDLEDRGYGVAETQYF.

This clonotype was recorded many times. V is TRBV6-1 and J is TRBJ2-2; 10 positions agree with TRBD2. V dropped 2 bases and J dropped 3; count of bases not matched to a gene: 0. Germline V CDR1 and CDR2: MNHNS, SASEGT. The CDR3 extends over 15 amino acids. The CDR3 coding sequence is TGTGCCAGCAGTGAACTAGCGGGAGACACCGGGGAGCTGTTTTTT. The encoded protein is CASSELAGDTGELFF.

The sample holds a few counts of this clonotype. The chain links TRBV4-1 to TRBJ1-4, with 9 bases lining up with TRBD1. Per germline, CDR1 MGHRA and CDR2 YSYEKL. The V and J ends lost 0 bases and 8 bases, in that order; junction bases with no gene match: 7. The CDR3 is made up of 16 amino acids. DNA for the CDR3: TGCGCCAGCAGCCAAGAACCCGGGACAGGGCGCGAAAAACTGTTTTTT. This encodes CASSQEPGTGREKLFF.

This chain connects TRBV13 to TRBJ2-7; D possibly matches TRBD1 or TRBD2 (7 bases each). This CDR3 is 15 amino acids long. CDR1 and CDR2 from the germline V gene are PRHDT and FYEKMQ (reference sequence). Trimming removed 0 bases at V and 5 bases at J, with 14 bases between. The CDR3 reads CASSLGGGGRHEQYF. The CDR3 DNA sequence: TGTGCCAGCAGCTTAGGGGGAGGGGGCCGACACGAGCAGTACTTC.

This clonotype has more than one count but fewer than ten. The V call is TRBV12-3 or TRBV12-4, the J call TRBJ2-1, with 9 bases matching TRBD2. The V and J ends lost 6 bases and 0 bases, in that order; junction bases with no gene match: 3. This CDR3 has 15 residues. CDR3 bases: TGTGCCAGCAGGCGTAGCGGGAGCTCCTACAATGAGCAGTTCTTC. The encoded protein is CASRRSGSSYNEQFF.